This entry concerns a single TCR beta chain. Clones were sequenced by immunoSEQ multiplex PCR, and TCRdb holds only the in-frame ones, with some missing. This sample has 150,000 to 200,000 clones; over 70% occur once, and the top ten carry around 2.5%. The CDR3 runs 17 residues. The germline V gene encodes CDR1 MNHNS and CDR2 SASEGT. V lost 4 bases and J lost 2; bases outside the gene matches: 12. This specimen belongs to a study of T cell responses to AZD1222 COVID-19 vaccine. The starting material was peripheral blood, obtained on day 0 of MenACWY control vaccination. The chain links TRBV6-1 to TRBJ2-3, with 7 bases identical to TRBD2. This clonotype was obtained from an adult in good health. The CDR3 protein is CASSGPGGRRATDTQYF. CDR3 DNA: TGTGCCAGCAGTGGCCCGGGGGGACGGCGGGCCACAGATACGCAGTATTTT.